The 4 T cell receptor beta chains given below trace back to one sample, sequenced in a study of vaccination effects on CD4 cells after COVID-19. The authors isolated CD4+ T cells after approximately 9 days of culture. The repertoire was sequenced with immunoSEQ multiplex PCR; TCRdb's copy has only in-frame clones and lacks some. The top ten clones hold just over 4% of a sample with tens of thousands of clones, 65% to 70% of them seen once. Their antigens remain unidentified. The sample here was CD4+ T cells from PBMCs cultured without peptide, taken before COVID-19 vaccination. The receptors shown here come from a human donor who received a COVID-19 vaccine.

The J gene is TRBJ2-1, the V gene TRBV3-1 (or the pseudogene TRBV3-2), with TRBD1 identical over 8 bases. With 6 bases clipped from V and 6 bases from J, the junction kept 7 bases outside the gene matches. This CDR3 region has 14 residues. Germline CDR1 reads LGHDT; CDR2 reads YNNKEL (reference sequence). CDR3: CASRPLDRGNEQFF. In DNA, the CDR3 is TGTGCCAGCAGACCACTTGACAGGGGCAATGAGCAGTTCTTC.

The chain's CDR3 is CASSLARLAASSYNEQFF. The DNA of the CDR3 is TGTGCCAGCAGCTTGGCTCGACTAGCGGCTAGCTCCTACAATGAGCAGTTCTTC. The gene calls are TRBV5-6 and TRBJ2-1; TRBD2 matches at 9 bases. Germline assignment: CDR1 SGHDT and CDR2 YYEEEE. V lost 0 bases, J lost 0 bases, and 7 bases stayed unmatched. CDR3 length equals 18 residues. The full variable domain, in which reference TRBV5-6 and TRBJ2-1 provide the parts outside the CDR3, is DAGVTQSPTHLIKTRGQQVTLRCSPKSGHDTVSWYQQALGQGPQFIFQYYEEEERQRGNFPDRFSGHQFPNYSSELNVNALLLGDSALYLCASSLARLAASSYNEQFFGPGTRLTVL.

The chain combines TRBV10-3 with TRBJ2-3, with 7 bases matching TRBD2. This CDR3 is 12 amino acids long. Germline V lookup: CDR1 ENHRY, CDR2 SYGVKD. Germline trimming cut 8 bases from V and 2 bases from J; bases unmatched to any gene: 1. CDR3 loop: CAIAGDTDTQYF. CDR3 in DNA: TGTGCCATCGCGGGAGACACAGATACGCAGTATTTT.

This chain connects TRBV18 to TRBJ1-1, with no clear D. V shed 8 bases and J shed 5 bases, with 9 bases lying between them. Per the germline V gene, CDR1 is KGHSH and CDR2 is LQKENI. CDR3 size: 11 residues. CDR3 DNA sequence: TGTGCCAGCCGTCAAGATACTGAAGCTTTCTTT. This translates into CASRQDTEAFF.